This T cell receptor (beta chain) was observed in a study of beta chain features in type 1 diabetes. Study at large: Examined across all samples were some 110 million sorted cells.

Expressed TCRB transcripts were sequenced, since all the RNA that had been isolated was reverse transcribed. The average output of naive, central memory and regulatory T cell samples was about 3.57 million reads. Repertoires were generated with immunoSEQ multiplex PCR, while TCRdb's copy carries only in-frame clones and drops some. The sample lists 200,000 to 250,000 clones, about 63% occurring once. Naive, central memory, regulatory and stem cell-like memory cells within the CD4+ compartment were sorted using CD45RO/CCR7/CD25/CD127/CD95/CD27. The germline gives CDR1 ENHRY, CDR2 SYGVKD. The junction had 5 bases not matched to a gene; V was cut back by 11 bases and J by 4 bases. The CDR3 is made up of 12 amino acids.

The sequenced sample consisted of naive CD4+ T cells from blood. The V call is TRBV10-3, the J call TRBJ2-7; 10 bases fit TRBD1. This TCR derives from a man aged 25-40 years in good health. The CDR3: CAVRDRGYEQYF. DNA for the CDR3: TGTGCCGTCCGGGACAGGGGTTACGAGCAGTACTTC.